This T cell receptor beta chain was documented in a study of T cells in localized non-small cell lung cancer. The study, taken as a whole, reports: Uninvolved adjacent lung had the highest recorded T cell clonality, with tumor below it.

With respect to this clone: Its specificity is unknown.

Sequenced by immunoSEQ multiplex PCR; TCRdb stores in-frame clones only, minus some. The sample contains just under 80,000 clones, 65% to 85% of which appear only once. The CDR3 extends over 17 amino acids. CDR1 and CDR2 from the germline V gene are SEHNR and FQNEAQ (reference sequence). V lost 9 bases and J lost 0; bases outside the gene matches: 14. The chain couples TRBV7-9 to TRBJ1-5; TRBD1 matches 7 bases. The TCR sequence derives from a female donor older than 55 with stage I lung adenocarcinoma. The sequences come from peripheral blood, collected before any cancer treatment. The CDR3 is CARAGDRASSSNQPQHF. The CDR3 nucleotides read TGTGCCAGGGCCGGCGACAGGGCCTCAAGTAGCAATCAGCCCCAGCATTTT. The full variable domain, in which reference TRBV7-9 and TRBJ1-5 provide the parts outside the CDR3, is DTGVSQNPRHKITKRGQNVTFRCDPISEHNRLYWYRQTLGQGPEFLTYFQNEAQLEKSRLLSDRFSAERPKGSFSTLEIQRTEQGDSAMYLCARAGDRASSSNQPQHFGDGTRLSIL.